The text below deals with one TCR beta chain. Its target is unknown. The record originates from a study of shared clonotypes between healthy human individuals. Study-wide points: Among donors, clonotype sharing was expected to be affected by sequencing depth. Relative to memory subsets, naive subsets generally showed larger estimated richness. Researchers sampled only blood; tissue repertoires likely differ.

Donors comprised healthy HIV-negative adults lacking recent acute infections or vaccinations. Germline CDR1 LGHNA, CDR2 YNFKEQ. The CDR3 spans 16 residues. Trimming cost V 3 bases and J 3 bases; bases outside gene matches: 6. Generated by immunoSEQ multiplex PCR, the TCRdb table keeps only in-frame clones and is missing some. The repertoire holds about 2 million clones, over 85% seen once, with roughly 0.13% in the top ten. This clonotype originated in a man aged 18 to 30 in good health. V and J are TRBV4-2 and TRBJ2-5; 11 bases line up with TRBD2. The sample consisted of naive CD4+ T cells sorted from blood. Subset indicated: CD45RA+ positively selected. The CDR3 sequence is CASSHFSGGAEETQYF. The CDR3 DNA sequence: TGTGCCAGCAGCCATTTTAGCGGGGGGGCAGAAGAGACCCAGTACTTC.